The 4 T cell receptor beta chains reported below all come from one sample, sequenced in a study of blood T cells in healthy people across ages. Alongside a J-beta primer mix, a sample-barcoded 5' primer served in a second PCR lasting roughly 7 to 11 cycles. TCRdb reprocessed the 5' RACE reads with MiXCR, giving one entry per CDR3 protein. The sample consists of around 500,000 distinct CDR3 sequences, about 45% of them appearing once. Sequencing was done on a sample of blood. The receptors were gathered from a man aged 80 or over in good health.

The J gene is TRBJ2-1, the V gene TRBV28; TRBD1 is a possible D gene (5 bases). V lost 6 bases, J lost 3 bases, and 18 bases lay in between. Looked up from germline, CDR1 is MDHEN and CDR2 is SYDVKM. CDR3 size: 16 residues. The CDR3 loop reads CASSRVPDMGYNEQFF. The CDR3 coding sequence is TGTGCCAGCAGCCGAGTTCCGGACATGGGCTACAATGAGCAGTTCTTC.

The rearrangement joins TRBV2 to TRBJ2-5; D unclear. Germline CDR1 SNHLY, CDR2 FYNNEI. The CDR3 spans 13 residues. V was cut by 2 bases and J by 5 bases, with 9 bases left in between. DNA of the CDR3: TGTGCCAGCAGTGAATTAGTTTCTGAGACCCAGTACTTC. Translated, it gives CASSELVSETQYF.

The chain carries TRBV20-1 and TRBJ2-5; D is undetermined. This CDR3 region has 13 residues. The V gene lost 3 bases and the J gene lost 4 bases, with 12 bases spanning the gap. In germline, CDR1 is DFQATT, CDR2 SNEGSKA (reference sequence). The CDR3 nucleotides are TGCAGTGCTAGGAACAGTGGGCCAGAGACCCAGTACTTC. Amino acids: CSARNSGPETQYF.

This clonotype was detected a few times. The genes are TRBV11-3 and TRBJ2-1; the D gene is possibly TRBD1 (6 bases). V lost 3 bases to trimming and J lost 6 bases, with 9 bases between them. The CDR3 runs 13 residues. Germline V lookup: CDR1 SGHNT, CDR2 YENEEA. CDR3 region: CASSFLGGNEQFF. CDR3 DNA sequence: TGTGCCAGCAGCTTTCTAGGGGGCAATGAGCAGTTCTTC.